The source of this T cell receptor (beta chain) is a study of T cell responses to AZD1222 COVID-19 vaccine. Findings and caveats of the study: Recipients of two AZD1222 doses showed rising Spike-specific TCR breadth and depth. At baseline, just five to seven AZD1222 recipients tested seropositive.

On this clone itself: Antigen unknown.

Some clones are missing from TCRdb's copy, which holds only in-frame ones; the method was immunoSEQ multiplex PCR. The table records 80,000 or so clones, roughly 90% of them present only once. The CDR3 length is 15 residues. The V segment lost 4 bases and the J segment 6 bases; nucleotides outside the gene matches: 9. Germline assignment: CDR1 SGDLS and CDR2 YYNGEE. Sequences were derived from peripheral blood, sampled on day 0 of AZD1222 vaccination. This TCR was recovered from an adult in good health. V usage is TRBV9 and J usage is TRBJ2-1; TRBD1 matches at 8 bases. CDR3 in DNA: TGTGCCAGCAGCCCTCGGGACAGGACTGTCAATGAGCAGTTCTTC. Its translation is CASSPRDRTVNEQFF.